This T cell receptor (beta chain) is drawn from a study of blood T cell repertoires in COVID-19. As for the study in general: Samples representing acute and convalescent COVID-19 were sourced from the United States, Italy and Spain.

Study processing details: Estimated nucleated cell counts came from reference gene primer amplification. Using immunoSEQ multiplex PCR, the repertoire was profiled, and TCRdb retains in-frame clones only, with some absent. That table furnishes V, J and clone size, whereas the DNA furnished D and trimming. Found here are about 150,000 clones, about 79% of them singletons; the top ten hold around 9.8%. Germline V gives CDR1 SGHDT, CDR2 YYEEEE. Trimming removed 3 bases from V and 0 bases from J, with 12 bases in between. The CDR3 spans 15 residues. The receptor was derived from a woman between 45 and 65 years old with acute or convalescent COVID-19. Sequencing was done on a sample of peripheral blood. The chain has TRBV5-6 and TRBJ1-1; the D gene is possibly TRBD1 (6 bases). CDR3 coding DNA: TGTGCCAGCAGCTACAGACAGGATTTGAACACTGAAGCTTTCTTT. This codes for CASSYRQDLNTEAFF.